One and the same sample provided the 27 T cell receptor beta chains below, sequenced in a study of response to subunit inactivated influenza vaccine. MiXCR was run by TCRdb on the RT-PCR reads, yielding one entry per CDR3 protein. The table includes more than 450,000 distinct CDR3 sequences, 11% detected once. This sample also belongs to another study, concerning T cells expressing NK-cell markers. That work adds: As the method of synthesis, 5'RACE template switching with UMIs yielded TCR beta cDNA.

The sequencing here drew on PBMCs from blood, taken on the day of vaccination. All receptors come from a man in his fifties who received an inactivated influenza vaccine.

The table lists this clonotype with a few counts. The gene calls are TRBV10-2 and TRBJ2-3, with a possible D match to TRBD1 (6 bases). Trimming removed 5 bases at V and 8 bases at J, with 8 bases between. The CDR3 loop spans 11 amino acids. Germline V lookup: CDR1 WSHSY, CDR2 SAAADI. The CDR3: CASSRGTTQYF. CDR3 nucleotides: TGCGCCAGCAGTAGGGGGACTACGCAGTATTTT.

V gene TRBV5-1 combines with J gene TRBJ2-1; D possibly corresponds to TRBD1 (6 bases). The CDR3 extends over 14 amino acids. Germline V gene sequence: CDR1 SGHRS, CDR2 YFSETQ. V lost 0 bases to trimming and J lost 9 bases, with 13 bases between them. The CDR3 loop reads CASSLDRVGSEQFF. The DNA of the CDR3 is TGCGCCAGCAGCTTGGACAGGGTAGGCAGTGAGCAGTTCTTC.

V gene TRBV20-1 combines with J gene TRBJ2-5; 10 bases align to TRBD2. V shed 4 bases, J shed 4 bases, and the junction held 6 bases outside the gene matches. The CDR3 runs 14 residues. Looked up from germline, CDR1 is DFQATT and CDR2 is SNEGSKA (reference sequence). The DNA of the CDR3 is TGCAGTGCTACGAGCGGGGGGGCCTTAGAGACCCAGTACTTC. Amino acid sequence: CSATSGGALETQYF.

V gene TRBV12-3 or TRBV12-4 combines with J gene TRBJ1-5, with TRBD1 matching 10 bases. CDR3 size: 12 residues. With V trimmed by 6 bases and J by 15 bases, 8 bases remained unmatched. The DNA for the CDR3 is TGTGCCAGCAGAGATCCGGGACAGGGGTTGCATTTT. This encodes CASRDPGQGLHF.

The table lists this clonotype with a few counts. This chain joins TRBV20-1 and TRBJ2-5; 9 bases agree with TRBD1. This CDR3 has 14 residues. Trimming removed 1 base from V and 4 bases from J; junction bases left unmatched: 4. CDR1 and CDR2 (germline): DFQATT, SNEGSKA (reference sequence). The CDR3 is CSARAGTGRETQYF. CDR3 bases: TGCAGTGCTAGAGCCGGGACAGGGAGAGAGACCCAGTACTTC.

This sequence joins TRBV6-2 or TRBV6-3 and TRBJ2-2; TRBD2 matches 14 bases. From germline, CDR1 is MNHEY and CDR2 SVGEGT. The CDR3 totals 20 residues. The ends lost 6 bases at V and 1 base at J; junction bases unmatched: 13. The CDR3 protein is CASRRSTLGLAGENTGELFF. The CDR3 DNA reads TGTGCCAGCAGACGTTCCACCTTGGGACTAGCGGGGGAGAACACCGGGGAGCTGTTTTTT.

In this sample, this clonotype turned up a few times. DNA for the CDR3: TGCGCCAGCAGCCGGACAGGGGTTGACTACGAGCAGTACTTC. Translated, it gives CASSRTGVDYEQYF. The chain joins TRBV5-1 to TRBJ2-7; 9 bases agree with TRBD1. Germline CDR1 reads SGHRS; CDR2 reads YFSETQ. The J segment lost 3 bases and the V segment lost 4 bases, leaving 5 bases of the junction unmatched. This CDR3 is built from 14 residues.

This clonotype occurred many times. This chain joins TRBV12-3 or TRBV12-4 and TRBJ2-1; D is perhaps TRBD2 (6 bases). Deletions cut 7 bases from V and 9 bases from J, with 19 bases between. The CDR3 loop spans 14 amino acids. The CDR3 nucleotides read TGTGCCAGCACCTCGATCCTAGCCGGGGGTGAGCAGTTCTTC. This encodes CASTSILAGGEQFF.

This chain uses TRBV7-8 with TRBJ2-3; D gene unclear. The germline V gene encodes CDR1 SGHVS and CDR2 FQNEAQ. The CDR3 is 16 residues long. The V end lost 2 bases, the J end lost 0 bases, and 12 bases lay between the germline ends. CDR3 residues: CASSLSRTASTDTQYF. The DNA of the CDR3 is TGTGCCAGCAGCTTATCTAGGACGGCAAGCACAGATACGCAGTATTTT.

This clonotype was picked up many times. The chain joins TRBV7-9 to TRBJ2-3; 7 positions match TRBD1. The V gene end was trimmed by 5 bases and the J gene end by 0 bases; junction bases not matched to a gene: 5. Germline V gene sequence: CDR1 SEHNR, CDR2 FQNEAQ (reference sequence). CDR3 length: 15 residues. The CDR3 DNA sequence: TGTGCCAGCAGCCCGACAGGGATTAGCACAGATACGCAGTATTTT. It specifies CASSPTGISTDTQYF. Filled out from reference TRBV7-9 and TRBJ2-3, the complete variable domain reads DTGVSQNPRHKITKRGQNVTFRCDPISEHNRLYWYRQTLGQGPEFLTYFQNEAQLEKSRLLSDRFSAERPKGSFSTLEIQRTEQGDSAMYLCASSPTGISTDTQYFGPGTRLTVL.

The chain employs TRBV20-1 and TRBJ2-3; possibly TRBD2 for D (5 bases). This CDR3 has 16 residues. V lost 3 bases and J 2 bases, leaving 18 bases between the germline ends. Germline assignment: CDR1 DFQATT and CDR2 SNEGSKA (reference sequence). The CDR3 region is CSASDYRAADTDTQYF. The CDR3 DNA is TGCAGTGCTAGCGATTACCGGGCAGCGGACACAGATACGCAGTATTTT.

The V gene is TRBV6-4, the J gene TRBJ1-5; D unresolved. There are 14 residues in the CDR3. With 4 bases removed from V and 2 bases from J, the gap between germline ends came to 9 bases. Germline V lookup: CDR1 MRHNA, CDR2 SNTAGT. Written as DNA, the CDR3 is TGTGCCAGCAGTGTCTCCAGCGGCAATCAGCCCCAGCATTTT. As protein: CASSVSSGNQPQHF.

J is TRBJ1-2 and V is TRBV7-8; 8 nucleotides align to TRBD1. Germline values: CDR1 SGHVS, CDR2 FQNEAQ. J lost 6 bases, V lost 1 base, and 13 bases had no gene match. The CDR3 is made up of 17 amino acids. CDR3 nucleotide sequence: TGTGCCAGCAGCTTAGTGCCCCAATTCGGACAGGGTGATGGCTACACCTTC. It codes for CASSLVPQFGQGDGYTF.

This clonotype came up a few times. V usage is TRBV10-3 and J usage is TRBJ2-1; TRBD2 is a possible D gene (7 bases). From germline, CDR1 is ENHRY and CDR2 SYGVKD. Between the trimmed V and J ends, which lost 6 bases and 5 bases, there was a span of 11 bases. The length of the CDR3 is 13 residues. The CDR3 DNA is TGTGCCATCAGGGGGGGGCTAGACAATGAGCAGTTCTTC. Protein: CAIRGGLDNEQFF.

This clonotype has a handful of counts. This chain joins TRBV9 and TRBJ2-7; D remains ambiguous. V gave up 0 bases and J gave up 2 bases, with 12 bases separating them. The CDR3 extends over 15 amino acids. Germline CDR1 and CDR2: SGDLS and YYNGEE. CDR3 sequence (DNA): TGTGCCAGCAGCGTAGCGTCCGGGCCCACCTACGAGCAGTACTTC. The encoded protein is CASSVASGPTYEQYF.

The chain couples TRBV12-3 or TRBV12-4 to TRBJ2-3; 8 nucleotides align to TRBD2. V was pared by 3 bases and J by 0 bases, with 8 bases of the junction left unmatched. This CDR3 spans 17 amino acids. The CDR3 protein is CASSLSGGPASTDTQYF. Written as DNA, the CDR3 is TGTGCCAGCAGTTTGTCGGGGGGGCCTGCTAGCACAGATACGCAGTATTTT.

This clonotype has at least ten counts. This chain joins TRBV12-3 or TRBV12-4 and TRBJ2-7; D is ambiguous. V lost 2 bases and J 1 base, leaving 12 bases between the germline ends. The CDR3 is 15 residues long. Written as DNA, the CDR3 is TGTGCCAGCAGTTTATACGGAAGTCGGTCCTACGAGCAGTACTTC. Its protein is CASSLYGSRSYEQYF.

The rearrangement joins TRBV10-3 to TRBJ2-6; D is perhaps TRBD1 (5 bases). V was pared by 3 bases and J by 1 base, with 10 bases between. Germline V gene lookup returns CDR1 ENHRY and CDR2 SYGVKD. CDR3 length: 16 amino acids. CDR3 residues: CAISERGASGANVLTF. In nucleotides, the CDR3 is TGTGCCATCAGTGAACGTGGGGCTTCTGGGGCCAACGTCCTGACTTTC.

Here the CDR3 DNA reads TGTGCCAGCAGTTCCCCCGGGGGCGCCGGTCAGCCCCAGCATTTT. Protein sequence: CASSSPGGAGQPQHF. The chain is built from TRBV27 and TRBJ1-5, with D perhaps TRBD1 (6 bases). The CDR3 contains 15 residues. Germline CDR1 is MNHEY and CDR2 is SMNVEV (reference sequence). Trimming cost V 4 bases and J 6 bases, with 16 bases left between them.

In this sample, this clonotype turned up a few times. The chain uses TRBV30 and TRBJ2-3; 7 bases map to TRBD2. V shed 0 bases and J 5 bases; nucleotides not matched to a gene: 8. Germline lookup yields CDR1 GTSNPN and CDR2 SVGIG (reference sequence). CDR3 length: 15 amino acids. The CDR3 region has the DNA TGTGCCTGGAGTGTACGACCAGCGGGGATAGATACGCAGTATTTT. It yields the protein CAWSVRPAGIDTQYF.

This clonotype has more than one count but fewer than ten. V is TRBV25-1 and J is TRBJ1-2; 12 bases are a match to TRBD1. CDR1 and CDR2 (germline): MGHDK, SYGVNS. This CDR3 spans 19 amino acids. V trimming: 4 bases; J trimming: 0 bases; junction bases outside the gene matches: 12. CDR3 bases: TGTGCCAGCAGTGGCTTAACCGGGACAGGGGGCGTAGCTAACTATGGCTACACCTTC. Translating it yields CASSGLTGTGGVANYGYTF.

The chain recombines TRBV24-1 with TRBJ1-2, with D perhaps TRBD1 (5 bases). Germline-derived CDR1 and CDR2 are KGHDR and SFDVKD. The CDR3 is 13 amino acids. V was clipped by 1 base and J by 8 bases, with 10 bases between them. CDR3 region: CATSDFSGMGYTF. The CDR3 nucleotides read TGTGCCACCAGTGATTTTTCAGGGATGGGCTACACCTTC.

This clonotype was observed a handful of times. The V call is TRBV6-1, the J call TRBJ2-3; weak D call: TRBD2 (6 bases). Germline V gene lookup returns CDR1 MNHNS and CDR2 SASEGT. The CDR3 has 16 amino acids. The V end lost 6 bases, the J end lost 5 bases, and 21 bases lay between the germline ends. The CDR3 region is CASSLSLALNVDTQYF. The DNA of the CDR3 is TGTGCCAGCAGCTTGTCACTAGCCCTAAATGTAGATACGCAGTATTTT.

This clonotype occurred a few times. This chain links TRBV19 with TRBJ2-7; 7 bases are shared with TRBD2. J was trimmed by 1 base and V by 3 bases; bases with no gene match: 6. Germline CDR1 LNHDA, CDR2 SQIVND (reference sequence). The CDR3 covers 15 residues. CDR3 coding DNA: TGTGCCAGTAGTATCTTGCCGGGGGGTTCCTACGAGCAGTACTTC. Translating it yields CASSILPGGSYEQYF.

The sample holds a few counts of this clonotype. The chain recombines TRBV5-6 with TRBJ2-5, with a possible D match to TRBD2 (6 bases). The CDR3 is made up of 15 amino acids. The ends were cut back, 2 bases at V and 5 bases at J, with 16 bases in the middle. Germline values: CDR1 SGHDT, CDR2 YYEEEE. CDR3 bases: TGTGCCAGCAGCTTCTCGGTAGCGGCAAGGGAGACCCAGTACTTC. It specifies CASSFSVAARETQYF.

This clonotype came up once. This chain connects TRBV28 to TRBJ2-5, with D maybe TRBD1 (5 bases). V dropped 5 bases and J dropped 4 bases, with 23 bases sitting between them. This CDR3 contains 17 residues. Germline V gene data show CDR1 as MDHEN and CDR2 as SYDVKM. CDR3 residues: CASSHQVDSGKGETQYF. CDR3 DNA sequence: TGTGCCAGCAGTCATCAGGTAGACTCAGGGAAGGGAGAGACCCAGTACTTC. Variable domain in full (rest from reference TRBV28 and TRBJ2-5): DVKVTQSSRYLVKRTGEKVFLECVQDMDHENMFWYRQDPGLGLRLIYFSYDVKMKEKGDIPEGYSVSREKKERFSLILESASTNQTSMYLCASSHQVDSGKGETQYFGPGTRLLVL.

This clonotype was observed a handful of times. The V gene is TRBV18, the J gene TRBJ1-1; the D gene is possibly TRBD1 (6 bases). V was pared by 3 bases and J by 1 base, with 18 bases between. Germline V gene lookup returns CDR1 KGHSH and CDR2 LQKENI. The CDR3 covers 17 residues. The CDR3 DNA reads TGTGCCAGCTCACCTTCCCAGGGGTCGGCGACGAACACTGAAGCTTTCTTT. Translation: CASSPSQGSATNTEAFF.